This T cell receptor (beta chain) was identified during a study of cytomegalovirus exposure and HLA in healthy donors. PCR involved 60 Vbeta and 13 Jbeta primers. This table comes from immunoSEQ multiplex PCR, and its TCRdb copy is limited to in-frame clones, with some not included. The repertoire consists of around 110,000 clones, with 75% occurring once and the leading ten covering 2.5%. The germline V gene encodes CDR1 LNHDA and CDR2 SQIVND (reference sequence). Trimming removed 10 bases at V and 3 bases at J, with 16 bases between. The CDR3 is made up of 14 amino acids. Details on this clone: Its specificity is not known.

The donors were healthy bone marrow donors. Study results and caveats: Only CMV serostatus was available as immune exposure information.

The chain carries TRBV19 and TRBJ1-5; a possible D gene is TRBD1 (6 bases). The receptor comes from a man in his forties in good health and CMV-seronegative. The source material was PBMCs. CDR3 residues: CATTLRGINQPQHF. Here the CDR3 DNA reads TGTGCCACTACCCTCAGGGGCATCAATCAGCCCCAGCATTTT.